Sequencing of this T cell receptor beta chain was carried out in a study of identical twins. Trimming cost V 3 bases and J 5 bases; bases outside gene matches: 4. The CDR3 covers 14 residues. Germline CDR1 SGHRS, CDR2 YFSETQ. A universal primer site arose from template switching, and cDNA bore unique molecular identifiers. TCRdb analysed the 5' RACE reads with MiXCR anew, one entry per CDR3 protein. The sample consists of around 480,000 distinct CDR3 sequences, 12% to 15% of them appearing once. This clonotype was recorded a few times. The antigen is unknown. Study-level findings and limits: The same donors were not followed; conclusions instead depended on cross-sectional statistical analysis.

This sample also appeared in a second study, on yellow fever vaccine responses in identical twins.

Input material: CD4+ T cells sorted from blood. The chain uses TRBV5-1 and TRBJ2-3; 9 nucleotides match TRBD1. The TCR was taken from a woman aged 18 to 35 in good health. This chain's CDR3 is CASSWTGAQDTQYF. The CDR3 DNA is TGCGCCAGCAGCTGGACAGGGGCCCAAGATACGCAGTATTTT.